This TCR beta chain was retrieved from a study of neurological immune-mediated disorders. Study overall: Of the approximately 34 patients with multiple sclerosis, some 31 had relapsing-remitting MS, whereas the remaining 3 had secondary progressive MS. Study-level points and caveats: Multiple sclerosis, the disease with the least TCR clonal expansion, fell below healthy controls, whereas HTLV-1-associated myelopathy showed the most. Phylogenetically, 18 of 34 multiple sclerosis patients' repertoires fell into one related-CDR3 cluster, a possible signature.

MiXCR, applied by TCRdb to the 5' RACE reads, yields one record per CDR3 protein. The sample includes about 62,000 distinct CDR3 sequences, 4% to 6% seen only once; the top ten take approximately 3.2%. In germline, CDR1 is SGHKS, CDR2 YYEKEE (reference sequence). The CDR3 has 14 amino acids. Trimming took 4 bases from V and 4 from J; bases not matched to a gene: 7. The table lists this clonotype with many counts. No antigen is known for it. The J gene is TRBJ1-1, the V gene TRBV5-5, with 7 bases fitting TRBD1. The sequence was collected from a woman in her 50s with multiple sclerosis. Material for sequencing was PBMCs. The CDR3 spells CASSLQGSATEAFF. The CDR3 nucleotides read TGTGCCAGCAGCCTACAGGGGAGTGCCACTGAAGCTTTCTTT.